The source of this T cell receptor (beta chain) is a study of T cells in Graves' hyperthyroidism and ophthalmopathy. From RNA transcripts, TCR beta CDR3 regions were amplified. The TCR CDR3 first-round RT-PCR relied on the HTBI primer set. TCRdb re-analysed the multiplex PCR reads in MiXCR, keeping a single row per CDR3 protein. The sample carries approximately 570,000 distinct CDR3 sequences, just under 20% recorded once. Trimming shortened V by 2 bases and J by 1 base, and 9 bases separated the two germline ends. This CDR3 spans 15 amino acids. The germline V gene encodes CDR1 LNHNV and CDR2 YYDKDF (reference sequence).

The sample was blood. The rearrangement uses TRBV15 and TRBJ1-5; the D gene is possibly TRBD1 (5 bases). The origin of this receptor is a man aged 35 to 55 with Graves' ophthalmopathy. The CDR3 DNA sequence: TGTGCCACCAGCAGACCCGGGGGGAGCAATCAGCCCCAGCATTTT. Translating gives CATSRPGGSNQPQHF.